What follows are 5 T cell receptor beta chains derived from one specimen sequenced in a study of human CD8 memory T cell subsets. A UMI-labeled 5' RACE approach was the method that produced the TCR beta libraries. No DNA is given; TCRdb re-called the 5' RACE reads and lists each CDR3 protein once. The table lists 3,000 to 4,500 distinct CDR3 sequences, with 31% in the top ten. Sequenced material: CD8+ T cells from PBMCs. The receptor set was obtained from a human donor in good health.

This clonotype is deemed medium-sized by its frequency. The J gene is TRBJ1-1, the V gene TRBV20-1; checking the TCRdb D call of TRBD1 is not possible without DNA. The CDR3 loop spans 15 amino acids. Germline V gene data show CDR1 as DFQATT and CDR2 as SNEGSKA (reference sequence). CDR3: CSAPRSDRGSTEAFF.

This clonotype is classed as medium-sized (0.01 to 0.1%) by frequency. The V gene is TRBV29-1, the J gene TRBJ1-1. Germline CDR1 and CDR2: SQVTM and ANQGSEA. The CDR3 sequence is 14 residues long. CDR3 sequence: CSGLSGRQNTEAFF. Complete variable domain (other parts from reference TRBV29-1 and TRBJ1-1): SAVISQKPSRDICQRGTSLTIQCQVDSQVTMMFWYRQQPGQSLTLIATANQGSEATYESGFVIDKFPISRPNLTFSTLTVSNMSPEDSSIYLCSGLSGRQNTEAFFGQGTRLTVV.

V gene TRBV29-1 combines with J gene TRBJ1-2. The CDR3 has 11 amino acids. Germline lookup yields CDR1 SQVTM and CDR2 ANQGSEA. The CDR3 protein is CSVPIFYGYTF.

V gene TRBV6-2 or TRBV6-3 combines with J gene TRBJ2-1. This CDR3 region has 13 residues. Germline values: CDR1 MNHEY, CDR2 SVGEGT. CDR3: CASSYSELAEQFF.

The gene calls are TRBV18 and TRBJ1-2; TCRdb proposes TRBD1, but this gene call is untestable without DNA. The CDR3 length is 15 residues. CDR1 and CDR2 from the germline V gene are KGHSH and LQKENI. The CDR3 region is CASSRQGLRNYGYTF.